These 3 T cell receptor beta chains originate from one sample sequenced in a study of T-cell reconstitution after alpha-beta-depleted transplantation in children. Unique molecular identifiers were built into the TCRbeta library. From the PCR reads, TCRdb called clonotypes with MiXCR, one entry per CDR3 protein. The table includes around 500,000 distinct CDR3 sequences, roughly 24% detected once. The sample consisted of PBMCs, mostly from graft donor cells, taken 360 days after TCRalphabeta/CD19-depleted stem cell transplant. These receptor sequences come from a boy younger than two who had a stem cell transplant for acute myeloid leukemia, so the T cells may come from the graft donor.

This clonotype has more than one count but fewer than ten. V is TRBV20-1 and J is TRBJ2-3; 11 nucleotides align to TRBD2. CDR3 size: 15 residues. J lost 2 bases, V lost 6 bases, and 7 bases had no gene match. Germline V gene data show CDR1 as DFQATT and CDR2 as SNEGSKA (reference sequence). CDR3 loop: CSATGLAGLTDTQYF. Written as DNA, the CDR3 is TGCAGTGCCACAGGACTAGCGGGCCTCACAGATACGCAGTATTTT.

This clonotype was picked up a small number of times. The chain recombines TRBV20-1 with TRBJ2-7; D unclear. CDR1 is DFQATT, CDR2 SNEGSKA, per germline (reference sequence). This CDR3 contains 11 residues. Trimming cost V 3 bases and J 5 bases, with 8 bases left between them. DNA for the CDR3: TGCAGTGCTAGTGTCGGAGACGAGCAGTACGTC. Translated: CSASVGDEQYV.

The rearrangement links TRBV28 to TRBJ2-5, with TRBD2 as a possible D gene (5 bases). The ends were cut back, 3 bases at V and 7 bases at J, with 15 bases in the middle. There are 14 residues in the CDR3. Germline lookup yields CDR1 MDHEN and CDR2 SYDVKM. The CDR3 protein is CASSFVKDRGTQYF. CDR3 nucleotides: TGTGCCAGCAGTTTCGTTAAGGATCGGGGGACCCAGTACTTC.